This T cell receptor beta chain was sequenced for a study of cytomegalovirus exposure and HLA in healthy donors. Turning to this clone: The antigen remains unidentified.

General observations from the study: For most TCR beta V segments, an earlier analysis put the productive rate at about 87% or about 30% of the time. It was only CMV serostatus that was available as immune exposure information.

The PCR made use of 60 Vbeta and 13 Jbeta primers. Data came from immunoSEQ multiplex PCR; TCRdb stores just in-frame clones and leaves some out. The sample yields some 180,000 clones, roughly 82% seen once. The CDR3 loop spans 16 amino acids. V was clipped by 3 bases and J by 8 bases; unmatched bases: 10. Germline assignment: CDR1 SGHVS and CDR2 FQNEAQ. This TCR derives from a man between 40 and 49 years old in good health and CMV-seronegative. Sequenced input: PBMCs. This chain joins TRBV7-8 and TRBJ1-4; 9 nucleotides match TRBD1. In DNA, the CDR3 is TGTGCCAGCAGCTTGACCGGGACAGGGAGTTCGGAAAAACTGTTTTTT. Translated: CASSLTGTGSSEKLFF.